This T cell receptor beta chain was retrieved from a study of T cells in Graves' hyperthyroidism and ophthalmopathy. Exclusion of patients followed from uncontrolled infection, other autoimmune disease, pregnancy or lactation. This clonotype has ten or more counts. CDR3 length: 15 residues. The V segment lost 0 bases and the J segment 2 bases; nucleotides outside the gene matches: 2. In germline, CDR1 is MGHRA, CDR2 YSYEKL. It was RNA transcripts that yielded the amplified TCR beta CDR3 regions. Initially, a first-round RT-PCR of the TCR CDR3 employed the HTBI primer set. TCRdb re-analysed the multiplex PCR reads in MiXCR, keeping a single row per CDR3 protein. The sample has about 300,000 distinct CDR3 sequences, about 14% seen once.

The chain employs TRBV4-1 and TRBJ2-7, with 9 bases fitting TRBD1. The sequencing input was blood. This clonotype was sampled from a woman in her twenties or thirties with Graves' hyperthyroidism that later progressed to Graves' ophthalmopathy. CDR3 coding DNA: TGCGCCAGCAGCCAAGAGGGGACAGGGCCCTACGAGCAGTACTTC. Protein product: CASSQEGTGPYEQYF.